The 12 T cell receptor beta chains reported below all come from one sample, sequenced in a study of cytomegalovirus exposure and HLA in healthy donors. Primers included in the PCR were 60 Vbeta and 13 Jbeta primers. Clones were sequenced by immunoSEQ multiplex PCR, and TCRdb holds only the in-frame ones, with some missing. The table for this sample gives about 39,000 clones. Sequenced: PBMCs. These receptors were collected from a woman aged 25-40 years in good health and CMV-seropositive.

This chain connects TRBV5-6 to TRBJ2-7; 8 positions agree with TRBD1. The germline V gene encodes CDR1 SGHDT and CDR2 YYEEEE. The CDR3 spans 13 residues. V shed 5 bases, J shed 5 bases, and the junction held 6 bases outside the gene matches. The CDR3 here is CASRTQGAHEQYF. CDR3 coding DNA: TGTGCCAGCAGAACTCAGGGGGCCCACGAGCAGTACTTC. Full variable domain (rest looked up from reference TRBV5-6 and TRBJ2-7): DAGVTQSPTHLIKTRGQQVTLRCSPKSGHDTVSWYQQALGQGPQFIFQYYEEEERQRGNFPDRFSGHQFPNYSSELNVNALLLGDSALYLCASRTQGAHEQYFGPGTRLTVT.

The genes are TRBV11-1 and TRBJ2-1; D is undetermined. V was clipped by 0 bases and J by 3 bases, with 9 bases between them. This CDR3 has 15 residues. The germline V gene has CDR1 SGHAT and CDR2 FQDESV (reference sequence). In nucleotides, the CDR3 is TGTGCCAGCAGCTTAGCTCGCGGCAGCTACAATGAGCAGTTCTTC. Protein: CASSLARGSYNEQFF.

The chain recombines TRBV18 with TRBJ2-7; 7 bases agree with TRBD1. Germline V gene sequence: CDR1 KGHSH, CDR2 LQKENI. This CDR3 is 15 amino acids long. V dropped 3 bases and J dropped 3; count of bases not matched to a gene: 8. The CDR3 DNA follows: TGTGCCAGCTCACCGGGATGGGACAGCCTCTACGAGCAGTACTTC. The encoded protein is CASSPGWDSLYEQYF. The variable domain in full, completed from reference TRBV18 and TRBJ2-7, reads NAGVMQNPRHLVRRRGQEARLRCSPMKGHSHVYWYRQLPEEGLKFMVYLQKENIIDESGMPKERFSAEFPKEGPSILRIQQVVRGDSAAYFCASSPGWDSLYEQYFGPGTRLTVT.

The rearrangement joins TRBV7-9 to TRBJ2-7; 13 positions match TRBD2. Germline lookup yields CDR1 SEHNR and CDR2 FQNEAQ (reference sequence). The CDR3 has 14 amino acids. V shed 5 bases, J shed 12 bases, and the junction held 10 bases outside the gene matches. CDR3 nucleotides: TGTGCCAGCAGCCCCGGGACTAGCGGGGCAAGGCGGTACTTC. Amino acid sequence: CASSPGTSGARRYF.

The rearrangement uses TRBV28 and TRBJ1-6, with TRBD1 matching 8 bases. In germline, CDR1 is MDHEN, CDR2 SYDVKM. With 5 bases clipped from V and 2 bases from J, the junction kept 8 bases outside the gene matches. The CDR3 extends over 17 amino acids. The CDR3: CASSPRTGRAYNSPLHF. CDR3 nucleotide sequence: TGTGCCAGCAGTCCGAGGACAGGGAGGGCCTATAATTCACCCCTCCACTTT.

The V and J genes are TRBV5-1 and TRBJ2-7; 9 bases align to TRBD1. The germline CDR1 and CDR2 sequences are SGHRS and YFSETQ. Germline trimming cut 4 bases from V and 6 bases from J; bases unmatched to any gene: 2. The CDR3 is made up of 12 amino acids. The CDR3 protein is CASSAGQGEQYF. The CDR3 nucleotides read TGCGCCAGCAGCGCGGGACAGGGCGAGCAGTACTTC.

The chain carries TRBV27 and TRBJ1-6; D uncertain. The V gene's germline CDR1 is MNHEY and CDR2 SMNVEV (reference sequence). The CDR3 is 16 residues long. Deletions cut 0 bases from V and 7 bases from J, with 13 bases between. This CDR3 is CASSLSPVRGNSPLHF. CDR3 in DNA: TGTGCCAGCAGTTTATCGCCAGTAAGAGGAAATTCACCCCTCCACTTT.

The CDR3 DNA sequence: TGTGCCAGCAGTTACGGCGACAGGGGGGGGGAAGGGGCCAACGTCCTGACTTTC. Protein sequence: CASSYGDRGGEGANVLTF. The chain is built from TRBV6-8 and TRBJ2-6, with TRBD1 matching 9 bases. V lost 2 bases and J lost 4; bases outside the gene matches: 9. Germline assignment: CDR1 MNHGY and CDR2 SAAAGT. This CDR3 contains 18 residues.

This rearrangement joins TRBV5-1 to TRBJ2-1; D is undetermined. This CDR3 region has 16 residues. Germline V gene sequence: CDR1 SGHRS, CDR2 YFSETQ. Deletions cut 2 bases from V and 0 bases from J, with 12 bases between. The CDR3: CASSFGSDSSYNEQFF. CDR3 coding DNA: TGCGCCAGCAGCTTTGGTTCCGACTCCTCCTACAATGAGCAGTTCTTC.

This rearrangement joins TRBV9 to TRBJ1-2, with D tentatively TRBD1 (5 bases). The germline gives CDR1 SGDLS, CDR2 YYNGEE. This CDR3 contains 13 residues. V lost 5 bases, J lost 4 bases, and 12 bases lay in between. The CDR3 loop is CASSVSGGYGYTF. As DNA, the CDR3 is TGTGCCAGCAGTGTCTCGGGGGGCTATGGCTACACCTTC.

The CDR3 loop is CASSLTENTEAFF. Here the CDR3 DNA reads TGTGCCAGCAGCTTGACAGAGAACACTGAAGCTTTCTTT. This chain joins TRBV5-6 and TRBJ1-1; D is undetermined. Germline CDR1 SGHDT, CDR2 YYEEEE. CDR3 length equals 13 residues. Trimming removed 1 base at V and 1 base at J, with 5 bases between. The full variable domain, in which reference TRBV5-6 and TRBJ1-1 provide the parts outside the CDR3, is DAGVTQSPTHLIKTRGQQVTLRCSPKSGHDTVSWYQQALGQGPQFIFQYYEEEERQRGNFPDRFSGHQFPNYSSELNVNALLLGDSALYLCASSLTENTEAFFGQGTRLTVV.

The rearrangement joins TRBV5-1 to TRBJ2-5, with 8 bases aligning to TRBD1. Germline CDR1 reads SGHRS; CDR2 reads YFSETQ. V trimming: 2 bases; J trimming: 3 bases; junction bases outside the gene matches: 0. This CDR3 contains 13 residues. In DNA, the CDR3 is TGCGCCAGCAGCTTACAGGGGGAAGAGACCCAGTACTTC. It specifies CASSLQGEETQYF. Full variable domain (outside the CDR3, taken from reference TRBV5-1 and TRBJ2-5): KAGVTQTPRYLIKTRGQQVTLSCSPISGHRSVSWYQQTPGQGLQFLFEYFSETQRNKGNFPGRFSGRQFSNSRSEMNVSTLELGDSALYLCASSLQGEETQYFGPGTRLLVL.